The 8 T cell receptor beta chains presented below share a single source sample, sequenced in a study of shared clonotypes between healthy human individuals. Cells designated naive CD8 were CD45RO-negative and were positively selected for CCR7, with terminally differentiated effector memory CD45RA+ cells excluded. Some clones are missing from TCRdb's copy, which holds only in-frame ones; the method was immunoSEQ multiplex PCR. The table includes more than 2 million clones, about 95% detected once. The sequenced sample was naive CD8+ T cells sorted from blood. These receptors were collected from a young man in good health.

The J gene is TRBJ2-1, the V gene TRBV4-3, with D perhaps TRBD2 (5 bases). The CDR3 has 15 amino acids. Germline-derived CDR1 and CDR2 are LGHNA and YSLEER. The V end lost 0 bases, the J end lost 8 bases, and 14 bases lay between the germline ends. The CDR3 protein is CASSQDSLLGDEQFF. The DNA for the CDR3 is TGCGCCAGCAGCCAAGATTCCCTCCTCGGGGATGAGCAGTTCTTC.

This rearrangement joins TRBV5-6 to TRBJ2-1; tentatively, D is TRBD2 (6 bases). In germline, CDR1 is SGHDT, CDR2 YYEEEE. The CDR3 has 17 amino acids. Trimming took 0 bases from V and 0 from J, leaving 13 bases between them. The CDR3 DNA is TGTGCCAGCAGCTTGGCCGGCGGGGTGGGCTCCTACAATGAGCAGTTCTTC. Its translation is CASSLAGGVGSYNEQFF.

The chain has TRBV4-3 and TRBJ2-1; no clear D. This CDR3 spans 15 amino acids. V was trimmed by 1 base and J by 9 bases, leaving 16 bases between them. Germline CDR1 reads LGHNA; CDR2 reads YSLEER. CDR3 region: CASSQVLDEAREQFF. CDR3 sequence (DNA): TGCGCCAGCAGCCAAGTGTTGGACGAAGCGCGTGAGCAGTTCTTC.

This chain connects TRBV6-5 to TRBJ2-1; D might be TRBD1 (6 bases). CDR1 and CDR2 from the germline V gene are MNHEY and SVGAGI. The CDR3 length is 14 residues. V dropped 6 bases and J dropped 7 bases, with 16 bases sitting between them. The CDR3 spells CASSADSPANEQFF. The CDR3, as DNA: TGTGCCAGCAGCGCGGACAGCCCAGCTAATGAGCAGTTCTTC.

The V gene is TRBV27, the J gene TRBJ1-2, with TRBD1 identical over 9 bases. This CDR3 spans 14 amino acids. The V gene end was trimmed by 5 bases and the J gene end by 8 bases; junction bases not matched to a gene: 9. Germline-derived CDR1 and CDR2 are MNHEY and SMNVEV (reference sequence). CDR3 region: CASSVTGGAGGYTF. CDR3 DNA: TGTGCCAGCAGTGTAACAGGGGGCGCGGGGGGCTACACCTTC.

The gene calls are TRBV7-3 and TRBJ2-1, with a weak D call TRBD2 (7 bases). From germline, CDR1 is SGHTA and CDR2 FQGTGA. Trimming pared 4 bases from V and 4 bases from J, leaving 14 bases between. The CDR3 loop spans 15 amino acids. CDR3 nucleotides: TGTGCCAGCAGCTCCATAGGGGGGGCATACAATGAGCAGTTCTTC. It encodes CASSSIGGAYNEQFF.

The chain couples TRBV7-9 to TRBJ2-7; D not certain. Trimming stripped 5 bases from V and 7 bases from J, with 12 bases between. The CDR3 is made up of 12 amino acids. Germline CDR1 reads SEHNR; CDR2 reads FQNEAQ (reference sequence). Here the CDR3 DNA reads TGTGCCAGCAGCCTAGGTGGTCAGGAGCAGTACTTC. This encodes CASSLGGQEQYF.

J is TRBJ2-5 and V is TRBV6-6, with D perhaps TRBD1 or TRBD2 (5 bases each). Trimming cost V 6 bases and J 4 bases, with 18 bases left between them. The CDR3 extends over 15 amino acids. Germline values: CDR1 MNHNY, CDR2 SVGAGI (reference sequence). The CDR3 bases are TGTGCCAGCAGCCCGAGTGGGGGTAGGCGAGAGACCCAGTACTTC. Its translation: CASSPSGGRRETQYF.